These 8 T cell receptor beta chains were sequenced from one sample in a study of T cell repertoires in cytomegalovirus infection. TCRdb re-called the reads through MiXCR, storing one row per CDR3 protein. The sample records some 440,000 distinct CDR3 sequences, approximately 31% being singletons. Material for sequencing was PBMCs. The source of these receptors is a human donor in good health (CMV status not recorded). Some clones in this sample may be carry-over from other donors' samples.

This clonotype has only a few counts. This rearrangement joins TRBV4-2 to TRBJ2-1, with a tentative D call TRBD2 (5 bases). There are 16 residues in the CDR3. Germline CDR1 is LGHNA and CDR2 is YNFKEQ. V was clipped by 0 bases and J by 6 bases, with 15 bases between them. The CDR3 loop reads CASSQDPSPVGNEQFF. The CDR3 DNA is TGTGCCAGCAGCCAAGATCCTAGCCCGGTCGGCAATGAGCAGTTCTTC.

This clonotype was seen ten or more times. The chain couples TRBV7-8 to TRBJ2-7; D is ambiguous. V was trimmed by 2 bases and J by 5 bases, leaving 4 bases between them. CDR3 length: 11 residues. Germline assignment: CDR1 SGHVS and CDR2 FQNEAQ. For the CDR3, the DNA is TGTGCCAGCAGCTTAAAAAACGAGCAGTACTTC. As protein: CASSLKNEQYF.

This clonotype appeared a few times. V gene TRBV5-6 combines with J gene TRBJ2-2; D gene ambiguous. The CDR3 spans 16 residues. V shed 0 bases and J shed 0 bases, with 9 bases lying between them. The germline V gene encodes CDR1 SGHDT and CDR2 YYEEEE. CDR3 sequence (DNA): TGTGCCAGCAGCTTGGTAGGGCCGTCGAACACCGGGGAGCTGTTTTTT. It translates to CASSLVGPSNTGELFF.

V and J are TRBV2 and TRBJ1-4; the D gene is possibly TRBD1 (6 bases). In germline, CDR1 is SNHLY, CDR2 FYNNEI. Between the trimmed V and J ends, which lost 6 bases and 5 bases, there was a span of 13 bases. The CDR3 is 14 residues long. CDR3 DNA: TGTGCCAGCAGGATGGACAGAGTGAATGAAAAACTGTTTTTT. Translation gives CASRMDRVNEKLFF.

As for this clonotype: A single base separates this from a much larger clone, so it may be a read error. As the CDR3 is not closed by the conserved phenylalanine or tryptophan, this likely results from a read error. The genes are TRBV7-2 and TRBJ2-1; D might be TRBD2 (6 bases). The CDR3 is 12 residues long. CDR1 is SGHTA, CDR2 FQGNSA, per germline. V lost 5 bases, J lost 4 bases, and 6 bases lay in between. CDR3 nucleotides: TGTGCCAGCAGCGGGACTTACAATGAGCAGTTCTTA. Its translation is CASSGTYNEQFL.

The V call is TRBV14, the J call TRBJ2-7; perhaps D is TRBD1 or TRBD2 (5 bases each). The CDR3 runs to 15 residues. V was pared by 1 base and J by 3 bases, with 13 bases between. Germline V gene sequence: CDR1 SGHDN, CDR2 FVKESK. The CDR3 region is CASSQGRDRLYEQYF. DNA of the CDR3: TGTGCCAGCAGCCAAGGCCGGGACCGCCTCTACGAGCAGTACTTC.

The CDR3 nucleotides are TGCGCCAGCAGCACCACAGGGATGGATGAAAAACTGTTTTTT. It is translated as CASSTTGMDEKLFF. J is TRBJ1-4 and V is TRBV5-1; TRBD1 is a possible D gene (6 bases). Trimming pared 4 bases from V and 6 bases from J, leaving 13 bases between. The CDR3 is 14 amino acids. Germline lookup yields CDR1 SGHRS and CDR2 YFSETQ. The whole variable domain, filled in from reference TRBV5-1 and TRBJ1-4, reads KAGVTQTPRYLIKTRGQQVTLSCSPISGHRSVSWYQQTPGQGLQFLFEYFSETQRNKGNFPGRFSGRQFSNSRSEMNVSTLELGDSALYLCASSTTGMDEKLFFGSGTQLSVL.

Of note for this clonotype: The conserved phenylalanine or tryptophan is not found at the CDR3 terminus, so this likely reflects a read error. The DNA is left out, because the CDR3 cannot be placed on it with certainty; the CDR3 is given as TCRdb lists it. V and J are TRBV6-2 or TRBV6-3 and TRBJ2-7; TRBD1 was called by the table and not checked on the DNA. A total of 14 residues make up the CDR3, ends included. CDR1 MNHEY and CDR2 SVGEGT come from the germline V gene. The CDR3 loop is CASTLPGSLYEQHC.